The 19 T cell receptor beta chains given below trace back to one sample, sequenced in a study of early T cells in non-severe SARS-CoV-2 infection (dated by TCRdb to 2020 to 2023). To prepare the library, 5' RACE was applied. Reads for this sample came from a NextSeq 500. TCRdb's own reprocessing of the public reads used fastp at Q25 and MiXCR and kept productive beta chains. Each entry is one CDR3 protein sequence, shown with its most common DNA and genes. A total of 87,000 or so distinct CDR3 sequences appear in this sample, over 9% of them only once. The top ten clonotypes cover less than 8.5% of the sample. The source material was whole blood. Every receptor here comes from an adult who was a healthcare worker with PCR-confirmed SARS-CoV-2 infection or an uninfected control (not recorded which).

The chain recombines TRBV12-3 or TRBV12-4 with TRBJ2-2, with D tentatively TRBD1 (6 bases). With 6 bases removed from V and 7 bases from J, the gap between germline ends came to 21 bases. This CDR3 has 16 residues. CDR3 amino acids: CASRPTGAGTVGELFF. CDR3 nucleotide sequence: TGTGCCAGCAGGCCGACAGGTGCGGGCACTGTCGGGGAGCTGTTTTTT.

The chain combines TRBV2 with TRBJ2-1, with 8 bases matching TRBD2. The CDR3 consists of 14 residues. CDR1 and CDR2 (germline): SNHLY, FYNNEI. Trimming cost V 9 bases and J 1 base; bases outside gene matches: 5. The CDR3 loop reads CASIGTSSYNEQFF. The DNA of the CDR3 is TGTGCCAGTATCGGGACTAGTTCCTACAATGAGCAGTTCTTC.

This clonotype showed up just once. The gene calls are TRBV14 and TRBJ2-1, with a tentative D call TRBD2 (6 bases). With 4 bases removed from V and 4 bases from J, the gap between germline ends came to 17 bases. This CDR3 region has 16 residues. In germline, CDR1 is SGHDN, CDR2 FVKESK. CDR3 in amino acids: CASSPLANNFYNEQFF. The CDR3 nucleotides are TGTGCCAGCAGCCCTCTAGCGAATAATTTTTACAATGAGCAGTTCTTC.

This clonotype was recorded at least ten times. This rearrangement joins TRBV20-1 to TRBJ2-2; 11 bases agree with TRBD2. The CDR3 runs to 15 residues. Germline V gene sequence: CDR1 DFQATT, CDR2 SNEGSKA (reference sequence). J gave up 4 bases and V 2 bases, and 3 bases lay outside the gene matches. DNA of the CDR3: TGCAGTGCTAGACCTAGCGGGAGGTTCACCGGGGAGCTGTTTTTT. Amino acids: CSARPSGRFTGELFF.

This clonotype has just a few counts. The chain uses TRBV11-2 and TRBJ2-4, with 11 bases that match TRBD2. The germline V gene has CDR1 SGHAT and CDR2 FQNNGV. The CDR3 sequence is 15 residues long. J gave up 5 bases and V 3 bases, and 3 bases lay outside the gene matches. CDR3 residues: CASSLTGLAENIQYF. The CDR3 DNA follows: TGTGCCAGCAGCTTGACGGGACTAGCGGAAAACATTCAGTACTTC.

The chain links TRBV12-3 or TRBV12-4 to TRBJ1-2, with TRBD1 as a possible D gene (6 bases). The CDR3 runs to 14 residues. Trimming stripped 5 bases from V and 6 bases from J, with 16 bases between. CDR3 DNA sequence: TGTGCCAGCAGTCCCGCCGGGACAAATGATGGCTACACCTTC. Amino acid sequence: CASSPAGTNDGYTF.

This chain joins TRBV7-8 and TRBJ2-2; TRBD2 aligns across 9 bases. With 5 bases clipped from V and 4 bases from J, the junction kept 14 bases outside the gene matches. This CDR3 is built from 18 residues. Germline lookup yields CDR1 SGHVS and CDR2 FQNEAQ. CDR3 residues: CASSQINFGLARTGELFF. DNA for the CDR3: TGTGCCAGCAGCCAAATCAATTTTGGACTAGCGCGCACCGGGGAGCTGTTTTTT. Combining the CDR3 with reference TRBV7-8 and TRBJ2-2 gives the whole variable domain GAGVSQSPRYKVAKRGQDVALRCDPISGHVSLFWYQQALGQGPEFLTYFQNEAQLDKSGLPSDRFFAERPEGSVSTLKIQRTQQEDSAVYLCASSQINFGLARTGELFFGEGSRLTVL.

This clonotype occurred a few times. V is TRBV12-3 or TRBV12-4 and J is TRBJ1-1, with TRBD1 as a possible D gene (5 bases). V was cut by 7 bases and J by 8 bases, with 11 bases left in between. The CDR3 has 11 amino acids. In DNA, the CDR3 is TGTGCCAGCACCCAGAGGGGAGAAGCTTTCTTT. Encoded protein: CASTQRGEAFF.

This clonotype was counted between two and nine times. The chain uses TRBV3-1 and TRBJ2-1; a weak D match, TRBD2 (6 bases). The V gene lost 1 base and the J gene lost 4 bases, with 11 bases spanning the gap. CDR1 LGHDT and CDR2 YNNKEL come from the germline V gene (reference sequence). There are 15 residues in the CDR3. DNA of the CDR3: TGTGCCAGCAGCCAAGTCGGCGGGACGTACAATGAGCAGTTCTTC. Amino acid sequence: CASSQVGGTYNEQFF.

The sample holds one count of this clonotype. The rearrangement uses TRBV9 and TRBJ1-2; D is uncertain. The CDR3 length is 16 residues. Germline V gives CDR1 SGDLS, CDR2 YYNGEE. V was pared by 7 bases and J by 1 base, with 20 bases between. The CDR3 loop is CASSEGPISLNYGYTF. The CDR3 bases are TGTGCCAGCTCCGAGGGCCCGATTAGCCTTAACTATGGCTACACCTTC.

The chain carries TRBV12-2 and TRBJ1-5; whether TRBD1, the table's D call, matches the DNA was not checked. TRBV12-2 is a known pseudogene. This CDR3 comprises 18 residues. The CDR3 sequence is CASRLYGWLCRVDQPQHF. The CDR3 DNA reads TGTGCAAGTCGCTTATACGGATGGTTGTGCAGGGTGGATCAGCCCCAGCATTTT.

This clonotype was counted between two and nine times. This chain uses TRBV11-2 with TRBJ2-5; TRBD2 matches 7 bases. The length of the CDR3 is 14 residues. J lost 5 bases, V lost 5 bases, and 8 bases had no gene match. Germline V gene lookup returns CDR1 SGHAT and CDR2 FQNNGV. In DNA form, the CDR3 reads TGTGCCAGCAGCCTCGGGGGGAGCCGGGAGACCCAGTACTTC. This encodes CASSLGGSRETQYF.

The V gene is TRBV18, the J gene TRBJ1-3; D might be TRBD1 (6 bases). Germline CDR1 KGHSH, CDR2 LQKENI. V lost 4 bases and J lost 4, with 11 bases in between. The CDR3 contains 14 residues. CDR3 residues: CASSLQGTGNTIYF. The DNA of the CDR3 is TGTGCCAGCTCACTACAGGGTACGGGAAACACCATATATTTT.

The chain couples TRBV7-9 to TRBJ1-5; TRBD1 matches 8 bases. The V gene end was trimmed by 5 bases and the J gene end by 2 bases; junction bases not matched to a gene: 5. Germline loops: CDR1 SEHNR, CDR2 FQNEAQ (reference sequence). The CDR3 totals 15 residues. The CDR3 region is CASSPVGQGNQPQHF. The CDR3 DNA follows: TGTGCCAGCAGCCCCGTGGGACAGGGCAATCAGCCCCAGCATTTT.

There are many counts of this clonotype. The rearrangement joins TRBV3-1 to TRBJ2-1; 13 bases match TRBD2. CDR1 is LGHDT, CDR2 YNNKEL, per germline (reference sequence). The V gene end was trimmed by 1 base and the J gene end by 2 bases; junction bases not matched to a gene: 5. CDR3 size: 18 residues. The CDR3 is CASSQGRTSGSAYNEQFF. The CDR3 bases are TGTGCCAGCAGCCAAGGGCGGACTAGCGGGAGCGCCTACAATGAGCAGTTCTTC.

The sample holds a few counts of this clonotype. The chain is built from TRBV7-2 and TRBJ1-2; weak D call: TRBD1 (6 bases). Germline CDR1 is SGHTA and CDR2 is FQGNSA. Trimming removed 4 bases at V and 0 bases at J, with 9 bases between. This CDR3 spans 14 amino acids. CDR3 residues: CASSSDRANYGYTF. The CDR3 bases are TGTGCCAGCAGCTCGGACAGAGCTAACTATGGCTACACCTTC.

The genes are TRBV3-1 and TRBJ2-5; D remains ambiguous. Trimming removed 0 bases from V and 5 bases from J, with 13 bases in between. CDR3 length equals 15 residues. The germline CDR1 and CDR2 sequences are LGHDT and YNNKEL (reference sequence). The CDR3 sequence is CASSQDPQRRETQYF. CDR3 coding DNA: TGTGCCAGCAGCCAAGATCCTCAGCGCAGGGAGACCCAGTACTTC.

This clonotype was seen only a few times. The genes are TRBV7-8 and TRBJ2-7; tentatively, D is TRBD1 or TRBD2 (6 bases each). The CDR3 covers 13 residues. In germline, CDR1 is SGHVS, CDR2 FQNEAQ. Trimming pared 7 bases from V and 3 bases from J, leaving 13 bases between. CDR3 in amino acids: CASNLGGDYEQYF. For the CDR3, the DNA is TGTGCCAGCAACCTGGGGGGCGACTACGAGCAGTACTTC.

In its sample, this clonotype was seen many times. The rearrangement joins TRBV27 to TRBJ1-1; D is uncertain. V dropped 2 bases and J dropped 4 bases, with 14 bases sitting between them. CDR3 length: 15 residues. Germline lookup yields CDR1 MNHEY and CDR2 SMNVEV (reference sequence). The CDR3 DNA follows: TGTGCCAGCAGTTTAGATGGAGGGTTCGGCACTGAAGCTTTCTTT. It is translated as CASSLDGGFGTEAFF.